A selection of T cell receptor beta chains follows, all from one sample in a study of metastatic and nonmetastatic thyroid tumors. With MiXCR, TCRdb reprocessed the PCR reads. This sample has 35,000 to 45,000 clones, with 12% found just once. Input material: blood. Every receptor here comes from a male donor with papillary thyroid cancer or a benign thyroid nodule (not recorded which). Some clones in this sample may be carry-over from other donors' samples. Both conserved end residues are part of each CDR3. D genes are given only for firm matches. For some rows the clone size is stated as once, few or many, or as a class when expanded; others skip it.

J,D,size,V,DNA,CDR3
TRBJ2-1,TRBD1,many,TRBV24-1,TGTGCCACTCACTCAGGGGGCTGGGACAATGAGCAGTTCTTC,CATHSGGWDNEQFF
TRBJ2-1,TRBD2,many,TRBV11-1,TGTGCCAGCAGCTTATCGTTCGGTCTGGGACTAGCGCACAATGAGCAGTTCTTC,CASSLSFGLGLAHNEQFF
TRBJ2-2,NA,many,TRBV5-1,TGCGCCAGCAGCTTGGATTATCGAAACACCGGGGAGCTGTTTTTT,CASSLDYRNTGELFF
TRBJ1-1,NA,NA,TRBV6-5,TGTGCCAGCAGTCACTCTAGGGAAAATGAAGCTTTCTTT,CASSHSRENEAFF
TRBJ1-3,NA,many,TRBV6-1,TGTGCCAGCAGCTCCTCGGCAGGTTCAGGAAACACCATATATTTT,CASSSSAGSGNTIYF
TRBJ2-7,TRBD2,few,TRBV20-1,TGCAGTGCTCCCACCCGAGGACTAGCGGGAGGTCCAAGCTCCTACGAGCAGTACTTC,CSAPTRGLAGGPSSYEQYF
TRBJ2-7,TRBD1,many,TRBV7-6,TGTGCCAGCAGCTTAGAGGGGGCCACCTACGAGCAGTACTTC,CASSLEGATYEQYF
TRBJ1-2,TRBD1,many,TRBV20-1,TGCAGTGCTGTTCTCGACAGGGTTTTAGGGGGCTACACCTTC,CSAVLDRVLGGYTF
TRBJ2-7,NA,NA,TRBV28,TGTGTCAGCGGCATGGACAGTTTTTACGAGCAGTACTTC,CVSGMDSFYEQYF
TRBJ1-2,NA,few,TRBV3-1,TGTGCCAGCAGCCCAGGGCTTGGTGATGGCTACACCTTC,CASSPGLGDGYTF
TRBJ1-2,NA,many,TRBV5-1,TGCGCCAGCAGCTTGGCTTCGGACAGCCTCTATGGCTACACCTTC,CASSLASDSLYGYTF
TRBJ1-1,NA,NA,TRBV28,TGTGCCAGCAGTTCCTTGGCCCATGCGGGGAACACTGAAGCTTTCTTT,CASSSLAHAGNTEAFF
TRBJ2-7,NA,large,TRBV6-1,TGTGCCAGCAGTGAATCGACAGGCTACGAGCAGTACTTC,CASSESTGYEQYF
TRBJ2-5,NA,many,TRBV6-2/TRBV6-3,TGTGCCAGCAGTTATGGAAAAAACTCTAGGGAGACCCAGTACTTC,CASSYGKNSRETQYF
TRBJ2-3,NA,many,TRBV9,TGTGCCAGCAGCGTAGAATGGCAGGTCCTTACAGATACGCAGTATTTT,CASSVEWQVLTDTQYF
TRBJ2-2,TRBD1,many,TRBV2,TGTGCCAGCAGTACTACAGGGGTTTTGGGCACCGGGGAGCTGTTTTTT,CASSTTGVLGTGELFF
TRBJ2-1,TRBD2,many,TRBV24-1,TGTGCCACCAGTGATTTAGAAGCGGGAGGGAGGAATGAGCAGTTCTTC,CATSDLEAGGRNEQFF
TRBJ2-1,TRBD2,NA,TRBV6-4,TGTGCCAGCAGTGAGACTAGCGTAGGTATCAATGAGCAGTTCTTC,CASSETSVGINEQFF
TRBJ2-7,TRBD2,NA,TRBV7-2,TGTGCCAGCAACCCCCTAGCGGGAGTGCACTACGAGCAGTACTTC,CASNPLAGVHYEQYF
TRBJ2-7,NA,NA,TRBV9,TGTGCCAGCAGCGTAGCTGGGACCACTGACTACGAGCAGTACTTC,CASSVAGTTDYEQYF
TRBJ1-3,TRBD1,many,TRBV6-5,TGTGCCAGCAGTTACTCGCTATTACAGGGGGCAGGAAACACCATATATTTT,CASSYSLLQGAGNTIYF
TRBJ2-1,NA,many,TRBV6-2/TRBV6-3,TGTGCCAGCAGTTATGAGGGTCCCTACAATGAGCAGTTCTTC,CASSYEGPYNEQFF
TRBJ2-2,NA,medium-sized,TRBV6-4,TGTGCCAGCAGCCGGGACGGGGACACCGGGGAGCTGTTTTTT,CASSRDGDTGELFF
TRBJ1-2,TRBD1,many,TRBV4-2,TGTGCCAGCAGCCAAGAGGCCGCCGGACAGGGGGCCTACACCTTC,CASSQEAAGQGAYTF
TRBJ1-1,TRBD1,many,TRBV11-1,TGTGCCAGCAGCTTGAGGGACAGCTTCACTGAAGCTTTCTTT,CASSLRDSFTEAFF
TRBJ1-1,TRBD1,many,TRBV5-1,TGCGCCAGCAAGACAGGGGGAAGGACTGAAGCTTTCTTT,CASKTGGRTEAFF
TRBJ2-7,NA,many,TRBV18,TGTGCCAGCTCACCGCGTCTTACGGACGCCTACGAGCAGTACTTC,CASSPRLTDAYEQYF
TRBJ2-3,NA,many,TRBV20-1,TGCAGTGCTCCACCAGAGCACACAGATACGCAGTATTTT,CSAPPEHTDTQYF
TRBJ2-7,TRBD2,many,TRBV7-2,TGTGCCAGCAGCTTAGAAGTAGCGGGATGGTACGAGCAGTACTTC,CASSLEVAGWYEQYF
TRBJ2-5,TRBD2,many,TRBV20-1,TGCAGTGCTGCCCCGGGACTAGTCCAAGAGACCCAGTACTTC,CSAAPGLVQETQYF
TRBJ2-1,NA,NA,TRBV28,TGTGCCGCTTGCCAGGCTAGGCCCTACAATGAGCAGTTCTTC,CAACQARPYNEQFF
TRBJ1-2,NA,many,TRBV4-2,TGTGCCAGCAGCCAATTAACAGGGACCCACGATGGCTACACCTTC,CASSQLTGTHDGYTF
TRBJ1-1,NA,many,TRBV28,TGTGCCAGCAGGCCAGCTAGTATGAACACTGAAGCTTTCTTT,CASRPASMNTEAFF
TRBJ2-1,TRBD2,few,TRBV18,TGTGCCAGCTCATCAAGGGGAGGGACTAGCGGGTACAATGAGCAGTTCTTC,CASSSRGGTSGYNEQFF
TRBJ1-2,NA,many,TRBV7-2,TGTGCCAGCAGCTTGGGTAGGGAGTCGGGCGGCTACACCTTC,CASSLGRESGGYTF
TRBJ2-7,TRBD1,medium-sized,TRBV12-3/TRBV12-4,TGTGCCAGCAGTCCCGGGACAGGGGACGAGCAGTACTTC,CASSPGTGDEQYF
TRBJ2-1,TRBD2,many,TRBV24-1,TGTGCCACCAGTGATACGACTAGCGGGAGGGCCTATGAGCAGTTCTTC,CATSDTTSGRAYEQFF
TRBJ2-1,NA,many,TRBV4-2,TGTGCCAGCAGCCACGATGTAGGACGGGACAATGAGCAGTTCTTC,CASSHDVGRDNEQFF
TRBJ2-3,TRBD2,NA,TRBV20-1,TGCAGTGCTCCGACTAGCGGGAGGCGGACAGATACGCAGTATTTT,CSAPTSGRRTDTQYF
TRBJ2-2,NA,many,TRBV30,TGTGCCTGGAGTGAGATCGGGAGAGGAAACACCGGGGAGCTGTTTTTT,CAWSEIGRGNTGELFF
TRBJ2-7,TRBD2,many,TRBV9,TGTGCCAGCAGCCCAACAACTAGCGGCTACGAGCAGTACTTC,CASSPTTSGYEQYF